This T cell receptor beta chain was obtained from a study of cytomegalovirus exposure and HLA in healthy donors. Whole-study context: Roughly 170 million T cells yielded some 120 million unique TCR beta sequences in earlier analysis.

Study results and caveats: Of the V segments, some could not be distinguished, including TRBV6-2 and TRBV6-3, and were excluded.

About this clone: What it binds is not known.

Germline lookup yields CDR1 SEHNR and CDR2 FQNEAQ (reference sequence). The CDR3 covers 17 residues. With V trimmed by 5 bases and J by 2 bases, 11 bases remained unmatched. The PCR employed 60 Vbeta primers together with 13 Jbeta primers. Assay used: immunoSEQ multiplex PCR; TCRdb lists only in-frame clones, some missing. The repertoire shows about 200,000 clones; the top ten hold around 1.1%. Sequencing used PBMCs. This rearrangement joins TRBV7-9 to TRBJ2-7, with 11 bases that match TRBD2. The TCR originated in a girl between 2 and 10 years old in good health and CMV-seropositive. DNA for the CDR3: TGTGCCAGCAGCCCCCGCTGGGCTAGCGGGAGGCCCTACGAGCAGTACTTC. Protein product: CASSPRWASGRPYEQYF.